This TCR beta chain was sequenced for a study of T-cell reconstitution after alpha-beta-depleted transplantation in children. The CDR3 runs 16 residues. V lost 4 bases and J lost 4; bases outside the gene matches: 11. Per the germline V gene, CDR1 is SGHKS and CDR2 is YYEKEE (reference sequence). The TCRbeta library was prepared with unique molecular identifiers. One entry per CDR3 protein results from TCRdb running MiXCR on the PCR reads. The top ten hold roughly 3% of the sample, which has 170,000 or so distinct CDR3 sequences, around 6.8% seen once. J is TRBJ2-1 and V is TRBV5-5; 7 nucleotides align to TRBD1. This TCR derives from a human donor who donated a stem cell graft to a child with Wiskott-Aldrich syndrome. Specimen: PBMCs from the stem cell graft donor, collected from the stem cell graft. The CDR3 loop is CASSGSRGRIYNEQFF. The CDR3 region has the DNA TGTGCCAGCAGCGGGAGCAGGGGGAGAATTTACAATGAGCAGTTCTTC.